The clone carrying this T cell receptor (beta chain) has a handful of counts. In the authors' methods: The assay estimated nucleated cells by amplifying reference gene primers. Measured with immunoSEQ multiplex PCR; TCRdb has only the in-frame clones, and not every one. Clonal size and the V and J genes are those of that table, whereas D and trimming came from the DNA. This table has some 200,000 clones, around 90% appearing once. Germline lookup yields CDR1 LGHNA and CDR2 YNFKEQ. Trimming took 4 bases from V and 3 from J; bases not matched to a gene: 7. The length of the CDR3 is 17 residues. The sample comes from a study of blood T cell repertoires in COVID-19. Study-wide context: Donors in the United States, Italy and Spain gave samples during acute or convalescent COVID-19. The cDNA or gDNA used as material had been derived from T cells, B-cell-depleted T cells, or PBMCs.

This TCR was recovered from a man aged 18 to 29 with active or convalescent COVID-19. Source material: peripheral blood. The rearrangement uses TRBV4-2 and TRBJ1-5; 12 bases line up with TRBD1. This chain's CDR3 is CASSLGTGGKSNQPQHF. In nucleotides, the CDR3 is TGTGCCAGCAGCCTCGGGACAGGGGGCAAATCCAATCAGCCCCAGCATTTT.